This T cell receptor beta chain was profiled in a study of CD8+CD57+ T cells in acquired aplastic anemia. Genomic DNA acted as the template from which TCR beta VDJ combination and CDR3 sequence profiling were carried out. TCRdb independently ran MiXCR on the reads; one entry per CDR3 protein. Of 100,000 to 150,000 distinct CDR3 sequences in the sample, 40% to 60% were seen once. The germline gives CDR1 SGHRS, CDR2 YFSETQ. The length of the CDR3 is 18 residues. The J segment lost 0 bases and the V segment lost 0 bases, leaving 8 bases of the junction unmatched. Input material: sorted CD4+, CD8+, or CD8+CD57+ T cells (not recorded which) from PBMCs. This TCR was recovered from a human donor in good health, serving as a control. V gene TRBV5-1 combines with J gene TRBJ2-5; 10 bases agree with TRBD2. Written as DNA, the CDR3 is TGCGCCAGCAGCTTGGTGGAGGGTAGCGGGGGGAACCAAGAGACCCAGTACTTC. Translation gives CASSLVEGSGGNQETQYF.